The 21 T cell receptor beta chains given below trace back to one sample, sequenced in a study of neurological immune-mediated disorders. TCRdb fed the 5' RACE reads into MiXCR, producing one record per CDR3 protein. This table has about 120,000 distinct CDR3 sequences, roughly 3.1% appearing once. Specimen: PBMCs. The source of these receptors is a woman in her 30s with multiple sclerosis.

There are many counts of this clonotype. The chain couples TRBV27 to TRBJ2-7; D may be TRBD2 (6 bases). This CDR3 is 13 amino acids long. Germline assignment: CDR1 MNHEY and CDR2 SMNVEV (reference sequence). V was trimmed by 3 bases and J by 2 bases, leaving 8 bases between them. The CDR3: CASSFASAYEQYF. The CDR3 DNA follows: TGTGCCAGCAGTTTCGCTAGCGCCTACGAGCAGTACTTC.

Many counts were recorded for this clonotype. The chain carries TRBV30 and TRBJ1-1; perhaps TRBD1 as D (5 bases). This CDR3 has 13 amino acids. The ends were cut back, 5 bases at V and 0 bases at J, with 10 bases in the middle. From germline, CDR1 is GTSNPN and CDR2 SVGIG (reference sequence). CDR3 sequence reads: CAWVGEVNTEAFF. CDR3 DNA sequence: TGTGCCTGGGTGGGGGAGGTGAACACTGAAGCTTTCTTT.

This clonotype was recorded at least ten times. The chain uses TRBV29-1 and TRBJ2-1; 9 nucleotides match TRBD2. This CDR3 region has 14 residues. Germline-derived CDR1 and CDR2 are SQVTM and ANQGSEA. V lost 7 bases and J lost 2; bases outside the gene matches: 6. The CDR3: CSGPAGGPYNEQFF. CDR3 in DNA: TGCAGCGGACCCGCGGGGGGGCCCTACAATGAGCAGTTCTTC.

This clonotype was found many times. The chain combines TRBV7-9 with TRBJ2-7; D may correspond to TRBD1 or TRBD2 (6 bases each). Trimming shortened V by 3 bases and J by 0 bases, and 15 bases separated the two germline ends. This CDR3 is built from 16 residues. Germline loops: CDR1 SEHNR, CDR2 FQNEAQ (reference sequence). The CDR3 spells CASSFPEGGLSYEQYF. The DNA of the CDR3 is TGTGCCAGCAGCTTTCCAGAAGGGGGGCTCTCCTACGAGCAGTACTTC. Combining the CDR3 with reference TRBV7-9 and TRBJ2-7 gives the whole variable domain DTGVSQNPRHKITKRGQNVTFRCDPISEHNRLYWYRQTLGQGPEFLTYFQNEAQLEKSRLLSDRFSAERPKGSFSTLEIQRTEQGDSAMYLCASSFPEGGLSYEQYFGPGTRLTVT.

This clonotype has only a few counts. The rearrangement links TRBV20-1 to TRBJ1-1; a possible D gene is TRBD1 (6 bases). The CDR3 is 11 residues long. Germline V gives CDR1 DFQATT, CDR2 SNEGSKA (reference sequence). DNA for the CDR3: TGCAGACAGGGTGACGGCACTGAAGCTTTCTTT. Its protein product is CRQGDGTEAFF.

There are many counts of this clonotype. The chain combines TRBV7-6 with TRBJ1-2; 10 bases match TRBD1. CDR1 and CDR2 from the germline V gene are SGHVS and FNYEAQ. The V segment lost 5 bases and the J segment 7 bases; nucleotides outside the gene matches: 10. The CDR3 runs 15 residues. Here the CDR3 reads CASSPLGTGAGGYTF. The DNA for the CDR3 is TGTGCCAGCAGCCCATTGGGGACAGGGGCCGGTGGCTACACCTTC.

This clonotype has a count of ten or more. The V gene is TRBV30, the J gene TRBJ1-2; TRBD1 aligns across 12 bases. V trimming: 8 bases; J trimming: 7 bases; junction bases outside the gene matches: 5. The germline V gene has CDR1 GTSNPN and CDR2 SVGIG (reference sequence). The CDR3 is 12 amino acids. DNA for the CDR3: TGTGCCGGGGGACAGGGGGCGATTGGCTACACCTTC. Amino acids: CAGGQGAIGYTF.

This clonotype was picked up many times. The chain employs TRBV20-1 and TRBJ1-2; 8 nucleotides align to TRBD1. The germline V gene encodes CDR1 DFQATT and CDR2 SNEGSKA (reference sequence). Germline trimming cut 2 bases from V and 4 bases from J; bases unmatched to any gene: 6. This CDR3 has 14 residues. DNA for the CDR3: TGCAGTGCTAGAAAGGACAGGGAGATCTATGGCTACACCTTC. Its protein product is CSARKDREIYGYTF.

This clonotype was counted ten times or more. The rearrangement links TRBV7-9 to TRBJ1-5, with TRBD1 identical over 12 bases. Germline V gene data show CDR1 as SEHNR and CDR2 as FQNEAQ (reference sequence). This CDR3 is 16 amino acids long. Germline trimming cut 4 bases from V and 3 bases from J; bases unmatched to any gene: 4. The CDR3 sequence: CASSSGQGAYNQPQHF. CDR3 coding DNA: TGTGCCAGCAGCTCGGGACAGGGGGCTTACAATCAGCCCCAGCATTTT.

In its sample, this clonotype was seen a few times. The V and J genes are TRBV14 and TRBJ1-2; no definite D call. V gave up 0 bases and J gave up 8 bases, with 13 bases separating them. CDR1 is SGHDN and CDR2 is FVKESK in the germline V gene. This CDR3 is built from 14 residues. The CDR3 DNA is TGTGCCAGCAGCCAAGATCGGGAAGGGCGCGGCTACACCTTC. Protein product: CASSQDREGRGYTF.

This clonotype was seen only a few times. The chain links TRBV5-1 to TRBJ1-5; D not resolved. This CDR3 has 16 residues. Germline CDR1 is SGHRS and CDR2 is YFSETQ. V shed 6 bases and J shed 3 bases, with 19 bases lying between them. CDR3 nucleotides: TGCGCCAGCATCTTAACTTATCGTGGTATCAATCAGCCCCAGCATTTT. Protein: CASILTYRGINQPQHF.

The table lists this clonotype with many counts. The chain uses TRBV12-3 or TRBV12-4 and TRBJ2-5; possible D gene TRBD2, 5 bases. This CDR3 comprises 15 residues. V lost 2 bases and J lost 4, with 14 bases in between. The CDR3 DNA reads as TGTGCCAGCAGTTTAAATGCCGGGGTGTTAGAGACCCAGTACTTC. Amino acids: CASSLNAGVLETQYF.

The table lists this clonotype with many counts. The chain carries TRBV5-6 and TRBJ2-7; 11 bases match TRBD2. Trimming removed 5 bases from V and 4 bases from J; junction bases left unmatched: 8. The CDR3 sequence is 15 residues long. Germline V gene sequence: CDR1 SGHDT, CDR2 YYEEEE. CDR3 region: CASSQLAGVLYEQYF. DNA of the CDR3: TGTGCCAGCAGTCAACTAGCGGGAGTTCTATACGAGCAGTACTTC. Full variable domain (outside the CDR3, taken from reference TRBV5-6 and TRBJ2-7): DAGVTQSPTHLIKTRGQQVTLRCSPKSGHDTVSWYQQALGQGPQFIFQYYEEEERQRGNFPDRFSGHQFPNYSSELNVNALLLGDSALYLCASSQLAGVLYEQYFGPGTRLTVT.

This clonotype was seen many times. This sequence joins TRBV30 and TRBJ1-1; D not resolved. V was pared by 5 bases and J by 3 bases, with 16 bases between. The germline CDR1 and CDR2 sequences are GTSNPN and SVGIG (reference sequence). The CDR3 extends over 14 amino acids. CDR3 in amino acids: CAWAKAGKYTEAFF. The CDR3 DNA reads TGTGCCTGGGCGAAGGCAGGCAAGTACACTGAAGCTTTCTTT.

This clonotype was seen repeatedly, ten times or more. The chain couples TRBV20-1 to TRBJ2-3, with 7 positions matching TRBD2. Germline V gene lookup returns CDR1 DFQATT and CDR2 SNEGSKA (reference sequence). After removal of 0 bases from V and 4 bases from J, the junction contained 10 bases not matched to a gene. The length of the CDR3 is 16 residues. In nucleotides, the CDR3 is TGCAGTGCTAGAGATATGCAGGCGGGAGACCCAGATACGCAGTATTTT. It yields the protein CSARDMQAGDPDTQYF.

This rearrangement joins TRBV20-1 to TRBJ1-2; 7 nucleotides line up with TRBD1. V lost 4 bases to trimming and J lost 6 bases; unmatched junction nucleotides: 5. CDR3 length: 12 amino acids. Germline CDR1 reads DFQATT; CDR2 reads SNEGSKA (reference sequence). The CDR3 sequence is CSANRGSDGYTF. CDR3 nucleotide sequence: TGCAGTGCTAACAGGGGAAGTGATGGCTACACCTTC.

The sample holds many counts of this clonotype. The chain's CDR3 is CASRTVPEDYGYTF. The CDR3 region has the DNA TGCGCCAGCAGAACCGTACCTGAGGACTATGGCTACACCTTC. V gene TRBV5-1 combines with J gene TRBJ1-2; D not certain. The CDR3 is 14 residues long. Trimming stripped 5 bases from V and 3 bases from J, with 14 bases between. Germline V gene lookup returns CDR1 SGHRS and CDR2 YFSETQ.

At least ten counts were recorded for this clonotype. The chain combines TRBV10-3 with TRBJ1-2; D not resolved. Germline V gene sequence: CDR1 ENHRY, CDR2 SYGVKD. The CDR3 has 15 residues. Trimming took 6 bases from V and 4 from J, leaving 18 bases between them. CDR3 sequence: CAIRMNRQKTYGYTF. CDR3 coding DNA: TGTGCCATCAGAATGAATCGGCAGAAGACCTATGGCTACACCTTC.

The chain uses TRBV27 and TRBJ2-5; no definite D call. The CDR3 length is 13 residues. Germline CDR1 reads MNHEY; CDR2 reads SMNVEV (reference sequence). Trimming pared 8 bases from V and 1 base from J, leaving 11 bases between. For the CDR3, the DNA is TGTGCCAGCCGACCGATAGTCCAAGAGACCCAGTACTTC. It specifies CASRPIVQETQYF.

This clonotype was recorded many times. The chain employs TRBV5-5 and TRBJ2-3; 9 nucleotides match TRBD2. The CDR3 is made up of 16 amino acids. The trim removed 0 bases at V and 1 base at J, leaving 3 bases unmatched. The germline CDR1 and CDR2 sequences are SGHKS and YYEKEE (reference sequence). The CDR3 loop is CASSLGLAARTDTQYF. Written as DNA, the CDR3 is TGTGCCAGCAGCTTGGGACTAGCGGCCCGCACAGATACGCAGTATTTT. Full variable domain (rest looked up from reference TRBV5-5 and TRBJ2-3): DAGVTQSPTHLIKTRGQQVTLRCSPISGHKSVSWYQQVLGQGPQFIFQYYEKEERGRGNFPDRFSARQFPNYSSELNVNALLLGDSALYLCASSLGLAARTDTQYFGPGTRLTVL.

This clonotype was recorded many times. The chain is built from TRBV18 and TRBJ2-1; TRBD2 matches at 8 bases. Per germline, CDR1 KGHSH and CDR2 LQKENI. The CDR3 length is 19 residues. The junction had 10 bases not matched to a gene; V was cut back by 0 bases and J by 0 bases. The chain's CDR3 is CASSPPISGKYSSYNEQFF. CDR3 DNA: TGTGCCAGCTCACCACCGATTAGCGGGAAGTATAGCTCCTACAATGAGCAGTTCTTC.